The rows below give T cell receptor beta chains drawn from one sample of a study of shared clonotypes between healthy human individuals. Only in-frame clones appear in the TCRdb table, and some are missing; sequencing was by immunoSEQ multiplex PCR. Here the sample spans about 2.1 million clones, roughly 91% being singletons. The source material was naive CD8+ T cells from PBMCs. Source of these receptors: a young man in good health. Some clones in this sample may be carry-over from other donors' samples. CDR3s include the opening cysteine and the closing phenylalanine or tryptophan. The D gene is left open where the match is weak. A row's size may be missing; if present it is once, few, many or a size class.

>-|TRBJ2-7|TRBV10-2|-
TGCGCCAGCAGCGCAGGTTCCTACGAGCAGTACTTC
CASSAGSYEQYF
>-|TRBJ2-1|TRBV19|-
TGTGCCAGTAGTATCAGGGGCCAGTTGGATGAGCAGTTCTTC
CASSIRGQLDEQFF
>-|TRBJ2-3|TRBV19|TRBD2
TGTGCCAGTAGTCAGCGGGAGAAGGTCACAGATACGCAGTATTTT
CASSQREKVTDTQYF
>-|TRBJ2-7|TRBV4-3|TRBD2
TGCGCCAGCAGCCAAGAGGCTAGCGGTTCCTACGAGCAGTACTTC
CASSQEASGSYEQYF
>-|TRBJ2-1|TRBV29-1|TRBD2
TGCAGCGGAGTCGGGCTAGCGGGAGTCCACTACAATGAGCAGTTCTTC
CSGVGLAGVHYNEQFF
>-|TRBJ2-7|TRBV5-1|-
TGCGCCAGCAGCTTGAGAGCGGCCTACGAGCAGTACTTC
CASSLRAAYEQYF
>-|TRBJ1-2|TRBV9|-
TGTGCCAGCAGCGTAGGGTTGCAGGCCTACACCTTC
CASSVGLQAYTF
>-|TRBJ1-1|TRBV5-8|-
TGTGCCAGCAGCTTGGACGTCAACAGTTTTGAAGCTTTCTTT
CASSLDVNSFEAFF
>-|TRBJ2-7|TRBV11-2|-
TGTGCCAGCAGCTTCCTAGGGGGCTACGAGCAGTACTTC
CASSFLGGYEQYF
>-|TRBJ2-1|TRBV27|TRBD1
TGTGCCAGCAGTTTCCTGGACAGGGCCTACAATGAGCAGTTCTTC
CASSFLDRAYNEQFF
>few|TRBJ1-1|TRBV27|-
TGTGCCAGCAGTCCGTCAGTGAACACTGAAGCTTTCTTT
CASSPSVNTEAFF
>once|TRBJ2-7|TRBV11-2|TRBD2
TGTGCCAGCAGCATTACCTGGACTAGCGGGAGTTCTTACGAGCAGTACTTC
CASSITWTSGSSYEQYF
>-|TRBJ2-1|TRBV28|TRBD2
TGTGCCAGCAGCTTGTGGGGCGGGAGAGTGGGGAATGAGCAGTTCTTC
CASSLWGGRVGNEQFF
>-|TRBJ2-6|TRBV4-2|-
TGTGCCAGCAGCCAAGTCGGCGGGGCCAACGTCCTGACTTTC
CASSQVGGANVLTF
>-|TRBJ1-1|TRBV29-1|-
TGCAGCGCCTTTCGGGACACGAACACTGAAGCTTTCTTT
CSAFRDTNTEAFF
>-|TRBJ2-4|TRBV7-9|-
TGTGCCAGCAGCTTAGACCGGAGTATAGCCAAAAACATTCAGTACTTC
CASSLDRSIAKNIQYF
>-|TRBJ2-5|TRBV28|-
TGTGCCAGCAGTGACCTTAGGGGGGAGACCCAGTACTTC
CASSDLRGETQYF
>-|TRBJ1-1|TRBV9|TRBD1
TGTGCCAGCAGCCCTGGGGACAGGGGCACTGAAGCTTTCTTT
CASSPGDRGTEAFF
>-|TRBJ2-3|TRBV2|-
TGTGCCAGCAGTGAATTTCCGGACAGCACAGATACGCAGTATTTT
CASSEFPDSTDTQYF
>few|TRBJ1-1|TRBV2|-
TGTGCCAGCAGTGAATCAGCGGTCGGGACTGAAGCTTTCTTT
CASSESAVGTEAFF
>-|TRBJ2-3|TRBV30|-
TGTGCCTGGACTCCGGGTAGGGGTACAGATACGCAGTATTTT
CAWTPGRGTDTQYF
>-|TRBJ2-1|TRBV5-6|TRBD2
TGTGCCAGCAGCCCACTAGCGACCAATGAGCAGTTCTTC
CASSPLATNEQFF
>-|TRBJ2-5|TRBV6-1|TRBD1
TGTGCCAGCAGAACAGGGGGTCCCCAAGAGACCCAGTACTTC
CASRTGGPQETQYF
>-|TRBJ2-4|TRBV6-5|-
TGTGCCAGCAGCCCCCTCGAGACCAAAAACATTCAGTACTTC
CASSPLETKNIQYF
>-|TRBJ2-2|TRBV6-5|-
TGTGCCAGCAGTTACCCGGGCAGAAAGAACACCGGGGAGCTGTTTTTT
CASSYPGRKNTGELFF
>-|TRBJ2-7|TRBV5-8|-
TGTGCCAGCAGCTTAGTTGGGGGTCCCTACGAGCAGTACTTC
CASSLVGGPYEQYF
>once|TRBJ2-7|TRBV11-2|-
TGTGCCAGCAGCTGGGGGGGACAGTACTACGAGCAGTACTTC
CASSWGGQYYEQYF
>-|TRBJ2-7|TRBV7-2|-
TGTGCCAGCAGCTTAACTTCTGGCGAGAGCTCCTACGAGCAGTACTTC
CASSLTSGESSYEQYF
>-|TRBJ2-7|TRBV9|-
TGTGCCAGCAGCGTAGGGGGGCAGGGAGGCGAGCAGTACTTC
CASSVGGQGGEQYF